The rows below give T cell receptor beta chains drawn from one sample of a study of blood T cell repertoires in COVID-19. The repertoire was sequenced with immunoSEQ multiplex PCR; TCRdb's copy has only in-frame clones and lacks some. Of approximately 160,000 clones detected, approximately 75% appear once; the ten largest clones hold 11%. Specimen: peripheral blood. Receptors were obtained from a human donor in a cohort sampled during active COVID-19. The CDR3 runs from the conserved cysteine through the conserved F or W. The D gene is left open where the match is weak.

V gene	D gene	J gene	CDR3 DNA	CDR3 protein
TRBV29-1	TRBD1	TRBJ1-5	TGCAGCGTTTGGACAGGCGATCAGCCCCAGCATTTT	CSVWTGDQPQHF
TRBV15	-	TRBJ1-3	TGTGCCACCAGCAGAGCTCCAGGGCAAGGAAACACCATATATTTT	CATSRAPGQGNTIYF
TRBV28	TRBD2	TRBJ2-1	TGTGCCAGCATCTGGGGGGGGACGAACAATGAGCAGTTCTTC	CASIWGGTNNEQFF
TRBV5-4	-	TRBJ2-6	TGTGCCAGCAGGAGAGCTGGGGCCAACGTCCTGACTTTC	CASRRAGANVLTF
TRBV25-1	-	TRBJ1-3	TGTGCCAGCAGTGACCGACAGGACTCTGGAAACACCATATATTTT	CASSDRQDSGNTIYF
TRBV10-3	-	TRBJ2-5	TGTGCCATCAGGGAAGCGAGGGGAGGCGAAGAGACCCAGTACTTC	CAIREARGGEETQYF
TRBV18	-	TRBJ1-4	TGTGCCAGCTCCTTGACCCTAGACGACGAAAAACTGTTTTTT	CASSLTLDDEKLFF
TRBV18	TRBD2	TRBJ2-1	TGTGCCAGCTCACCTCGGCGGGGGGGCTCCTACAATGAGCAGTTCTTC	CASSPRRGGSYNEQFF
TRBV9	TRBD1	TRBJ1-5	TGTGCCAGCAGCACCACAACAGGGGCCGATCAGCCCCAGCATTTT	CASSTTTGADQPQHF
TRBV2	TRBD1	TRBJ1-6	TGTGCCAGCAGCAGGGGGGCCGAAGGGGGTTCACCCCTCCACTTT	CASSRGAEGGSPLHF